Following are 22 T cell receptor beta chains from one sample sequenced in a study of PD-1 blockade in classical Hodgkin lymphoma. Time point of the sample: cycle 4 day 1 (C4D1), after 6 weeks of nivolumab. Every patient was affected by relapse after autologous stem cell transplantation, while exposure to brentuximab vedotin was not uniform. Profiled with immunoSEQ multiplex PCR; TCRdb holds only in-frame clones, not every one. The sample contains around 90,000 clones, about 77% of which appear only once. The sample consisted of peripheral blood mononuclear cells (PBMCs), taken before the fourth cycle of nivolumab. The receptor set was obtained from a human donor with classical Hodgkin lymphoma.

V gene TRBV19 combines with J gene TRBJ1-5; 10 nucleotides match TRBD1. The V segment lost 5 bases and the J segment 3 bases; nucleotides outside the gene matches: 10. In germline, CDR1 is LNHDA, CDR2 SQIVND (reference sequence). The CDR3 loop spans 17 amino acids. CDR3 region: CASSVSGQGVFNQPQHF. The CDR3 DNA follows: TGTGCCAGTAGTGTATCCGGACAGGGGGTCTTCAATCAGCCCCAGCATTTT.

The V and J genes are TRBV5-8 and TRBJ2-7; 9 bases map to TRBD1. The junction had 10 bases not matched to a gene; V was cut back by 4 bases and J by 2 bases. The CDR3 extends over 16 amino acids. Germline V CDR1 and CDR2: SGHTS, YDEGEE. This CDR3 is CASSPHGTGNTYEQYF. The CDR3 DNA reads TGTGCCAGCAGCCCCCACGGGACAGGGAATACCTACGAGCAGTACTTC.

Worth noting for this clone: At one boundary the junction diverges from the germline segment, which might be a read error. The DNA for the CDR3 is TGCGCCAGCAGTTTGGGGGCAGGGTTAGGGACCGAGCAGTACTTC. Protein sequence: CASSLGAGLGTEQYF. The chain employs TRBV5-1 and TRBJ2-7, with TRBD1 as a possible D gene (6 bases). CDR1 and CDR2 from the germline V gene are SGHRS and YFSETQ. The CDR3 has 15 residues.

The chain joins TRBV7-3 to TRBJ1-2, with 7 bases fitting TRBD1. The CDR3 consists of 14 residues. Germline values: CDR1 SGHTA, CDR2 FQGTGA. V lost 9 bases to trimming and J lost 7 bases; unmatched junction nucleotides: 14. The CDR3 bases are TGTGCCAGTACACAGGGGCGACCTACGGGTGGCTACACCTTC. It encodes CASTQGRPTGGYTF.

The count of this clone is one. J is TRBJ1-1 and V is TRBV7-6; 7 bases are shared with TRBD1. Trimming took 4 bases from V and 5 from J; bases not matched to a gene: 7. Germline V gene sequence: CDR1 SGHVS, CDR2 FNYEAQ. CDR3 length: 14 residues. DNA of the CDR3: TGTGCCAGCAGCTCTGCAGGGGGGCGGACTGAAGCTTTCTTT. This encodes CASSSAGGRTEAFF.

In DNA form, the CDR3 reads TGTGCCAGCAGCCCTAGACAGGGGATGGACGAGCAGTACTTC. Its translation is CASSPRQGMDEQYF. The rearrangement links TRBV7-6 to TRBJ2-7; the match to TRBD1 covers 8 bases. From germline, CDR1 is SGHVS and CDR2 FNYEAQ. V lost 5 bases and J lost 5; bases outside the gene matches: 8. The CDR3 extends over 14 amino acids.

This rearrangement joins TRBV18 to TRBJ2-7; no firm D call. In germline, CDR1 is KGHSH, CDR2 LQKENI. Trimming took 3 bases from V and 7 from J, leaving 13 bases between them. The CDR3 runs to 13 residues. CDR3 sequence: CASSPSPPREQYF. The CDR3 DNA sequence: TGTGCCAGCTCACCTTCCCCGCCTCGGGAGCAGTACTTC.

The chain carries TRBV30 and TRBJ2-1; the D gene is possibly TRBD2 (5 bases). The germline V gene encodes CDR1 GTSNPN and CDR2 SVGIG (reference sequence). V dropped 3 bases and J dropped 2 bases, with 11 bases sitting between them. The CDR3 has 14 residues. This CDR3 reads CAWRARGPYNEQFF. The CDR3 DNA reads TGTGCCTGGAGGGCCCGAGGGCCCTACAATGAGCAGTTCTTC.

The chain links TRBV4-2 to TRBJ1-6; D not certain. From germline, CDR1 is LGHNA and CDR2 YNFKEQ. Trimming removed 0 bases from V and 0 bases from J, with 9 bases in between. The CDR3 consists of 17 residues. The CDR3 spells CASSQEILASYNSPLHF. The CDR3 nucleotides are TGTGCCAGCAGCCAAGAAATCTTGGCCTCCTATAATTCACCCCTCCACTTT.

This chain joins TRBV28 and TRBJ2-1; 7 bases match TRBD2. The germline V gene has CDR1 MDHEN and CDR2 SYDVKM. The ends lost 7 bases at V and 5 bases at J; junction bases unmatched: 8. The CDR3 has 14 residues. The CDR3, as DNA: TGTGCCAGCACCCGGGGCGCGGGGGACAATGAGCAGTTCTTC. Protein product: CASTRGAGDNEQFF. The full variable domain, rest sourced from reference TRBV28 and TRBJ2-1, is DVKVTQSSRYLVKRTGEKVFLECVQDMDHENMFWYRQDPGLGLRLIYFSYDVKMKEKGDIPEGYSVSREKKERFSLILESASTNQTSMYLCASTRGAGDNEQFFGPGTRLTVL.

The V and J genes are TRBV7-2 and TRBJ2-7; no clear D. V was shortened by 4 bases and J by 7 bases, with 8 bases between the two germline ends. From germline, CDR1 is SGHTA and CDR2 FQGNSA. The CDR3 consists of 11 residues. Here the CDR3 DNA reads TGTGCCAGCAGCTCAGAACAGGAGCAGTACTTC. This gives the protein CASSSEQEQYF.

The CDR3 is CASSPPGSYGYTF. CDR3 in DNA: TGTGCCAGCTCACCACCGGGAAGCTATGGCTACACCTTC. V is TRBV18 and J is TRBJ1-2; no firm D call. Trimming took off 0 bases at V and 4 bases at J, with 6 bases between the two ends. Germline V gives CDR1 KGHSH, CDR2 LQKENI. This CDR3 is built from 13 residues.

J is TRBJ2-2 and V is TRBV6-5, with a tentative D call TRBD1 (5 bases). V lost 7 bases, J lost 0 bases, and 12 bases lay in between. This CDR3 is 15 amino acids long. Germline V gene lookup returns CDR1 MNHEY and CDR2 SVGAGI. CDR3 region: CASIPGLANTGELFF. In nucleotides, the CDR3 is TGTGCCAGCATCCCAGGGCTCGCGAACACCGGGGAGCTGTTTTTT.

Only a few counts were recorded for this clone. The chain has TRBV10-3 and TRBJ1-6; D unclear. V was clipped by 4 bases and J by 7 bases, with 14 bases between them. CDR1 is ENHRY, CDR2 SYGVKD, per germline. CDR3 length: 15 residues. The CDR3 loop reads CAISGAAVMNSPLHF. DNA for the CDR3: TGTGCCATCAGTGGGGCAGCTGTGATGAATTCACCCCTCCACTTT.

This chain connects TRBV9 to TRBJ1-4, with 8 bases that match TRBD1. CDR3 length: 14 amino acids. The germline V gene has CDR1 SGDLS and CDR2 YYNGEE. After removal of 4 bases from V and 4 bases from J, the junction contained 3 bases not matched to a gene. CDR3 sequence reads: CASSRGQVNEKLFF. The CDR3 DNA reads TGTGCCAGCAGCAGGGGACAGGTTAATGAAAAACTGTTTTTT.

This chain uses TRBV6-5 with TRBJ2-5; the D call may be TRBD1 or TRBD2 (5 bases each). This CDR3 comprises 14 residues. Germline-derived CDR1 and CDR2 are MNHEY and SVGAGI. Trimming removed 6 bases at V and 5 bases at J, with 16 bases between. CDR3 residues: CASSPPGHGETQYF. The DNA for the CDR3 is TGTGCCAGCAGCCCCCCGGGGCACGGGGAGACCCAGTACTTC.

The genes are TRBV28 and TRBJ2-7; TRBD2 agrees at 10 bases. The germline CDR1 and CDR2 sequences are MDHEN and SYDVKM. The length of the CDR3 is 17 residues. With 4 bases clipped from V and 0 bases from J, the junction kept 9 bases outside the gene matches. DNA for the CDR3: TGTGCCAGCAGTTCCATTCGGACTAGCGGAGGCTCCTACGAGCAGTACTTC. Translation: CASSSIRTSGGSYEQYF. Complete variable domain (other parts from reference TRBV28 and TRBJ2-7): DVKVTQSSRYLVKRTGEKVFLECVQDMDHENMFWYRQDPGLGLRLIYFSYDVKMKEKGDIPEGYSVSREKKERFSLILESASTNQTSMYLCASSSIRTSGGSYEQYFGPGTRLTVT.

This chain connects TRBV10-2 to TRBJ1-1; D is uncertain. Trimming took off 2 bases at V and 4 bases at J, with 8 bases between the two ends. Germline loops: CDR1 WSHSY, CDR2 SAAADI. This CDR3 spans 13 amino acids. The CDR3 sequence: CASSESMGTEAFF. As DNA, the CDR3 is TGCGCCAGCAGTGAGAGCATGGGCACTGAAGCTTTCTTT.

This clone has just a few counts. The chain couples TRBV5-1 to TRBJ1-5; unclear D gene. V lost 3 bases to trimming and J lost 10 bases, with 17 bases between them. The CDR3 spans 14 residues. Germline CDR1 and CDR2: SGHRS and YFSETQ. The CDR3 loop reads CASSSGPDRPPQHF. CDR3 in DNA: TGCGCCAGCAGCTCCGGGCCCGACCGTCCTCCCCAGCATTTT.

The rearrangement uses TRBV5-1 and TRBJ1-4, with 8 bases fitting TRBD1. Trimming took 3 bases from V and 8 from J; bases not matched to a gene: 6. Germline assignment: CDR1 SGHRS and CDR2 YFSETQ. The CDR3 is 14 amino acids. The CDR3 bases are TGCGCCAGCAGCTCGGACAGGGAAGACGAAAAACTGTTTTTT. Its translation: CASSSDREDEKLFF.

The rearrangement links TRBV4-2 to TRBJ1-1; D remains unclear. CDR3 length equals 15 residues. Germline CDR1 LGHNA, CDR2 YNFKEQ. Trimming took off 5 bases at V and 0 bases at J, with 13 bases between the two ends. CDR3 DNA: TGTGCCAGCAGCAGAACGACGGGCATGAACACTGAAGCTTTCTTT. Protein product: CASSRTTGMNTEAFF.

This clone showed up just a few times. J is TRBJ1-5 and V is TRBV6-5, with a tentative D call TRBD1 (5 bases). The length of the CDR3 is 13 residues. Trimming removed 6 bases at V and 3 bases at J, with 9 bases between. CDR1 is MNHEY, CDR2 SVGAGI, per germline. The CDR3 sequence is CASRVRVNQPQHF. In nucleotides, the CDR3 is TGTGCCAGCAGGGTCAGGGTCAATCAGCCCCAGCATTTT.